The rows below give T cell receptor beta chains drawn from one sample of a study of blood T cell repertoires in COVID-19. Clones were sequenced by immunoSEQ multiplex PCR, and TCRdb holds only the in-frame ones, with some missing. The data show about 160,000 clones, around 80% seen once. The sequenced sample consisted of peripheral blood. All receptors derive from a woman aged 80 or older with acute or convalescent COVID-19. The conserved cysteine and the conserved F or W are not part of the CDR3 here.

TRBJ2-6 | TRBV18 | ASSPPGRGANVLT
TRBJ2-3 | TRBV30 | AWSVGQGQY
TRBJ2-3 | TRBV5-5 | ASSLHRARDTQY
TRBJ2-3 | TRBV7-8 | ASREDNTDTQY
TRBJ1-4 | TRBV30 | AWKAAGNEKLF
TRBJ1-2 | TRBV10-3 | AISEDERYYGYT
TRBJ2-1 | TRBV9 | ASSMTSGTYNEQF
TRBJ2-1 | TRBV9 | ASSPARGLAGSYNEQF
TRBJ2-2 | TRBV5-1 | ASSLQGSNTGELF
TRBJ2-1 | TRBV12-3/TRBV12-4 | ASRPGGLGPF
TRBJ2-1 | TRBV10-3 | AMGGTQNEQF
TRBJ1-1 | TRBV5-4 | ASSLEQGDTEAF